These 31 T cell receptor beta chains came from one sample sequenced in a study of T-cell memory formation after mild COVID-19. TCRdb re-derived calls from the 5' RACE reads in MiXCR, one entry per CDR3 protein. This table holds 450,000 to 650,000 distinct CDR3 sequences, about a fifth found once. Material for sequencing was PBMCs or a T cell subset sorted from them (not recorded which). These TCRs come from an adult woman who had mild COVID-19 (a few samples of this study predate the infection). Cell type and time point are not known.

This clonotype was detected only a few times. The V and J genes are TRBV3-1 and TRBJ2-7, with 10 bases aligning to TRBD1. V lost 4 bases and J lost 6; bases outside the gene matches: 9. The CDR3 consists of 15 residues. CDR1 is LGHDT and CDR2 is YNNKEL in the germline V gene (reference sequence). The CDR3 DNA sequence: TGTGCCAGCAGCCTCGGACAGGGGGGTTCGATCGAGCAGTACTTC. Translating it yields CASSLGQGGSIEQYF.

The chain recombines TRBV9 with TRBJ1-5; the match to TRBD1 covers 7 bases. The CDR3 runs to 17 residues. Germline-derived CDR1 and CDR2 are SGDLS and YYNGEE. V was clipped by 2 bases and J by 5 bases; unmatched bases: 13. The CDR3 region is CASSVGPQGGIYQPQHF. Written as DNA, the CDR3 is TGTGCCAGCAGCGTGGGGCCCCAGGGGGGAATCTATCAGCCCCAGCATTTT.

Only a few counts were recorded for this clonotype. The chain employs TRBV7-9 and TRBJ2-2, with D unresolved. The CDR3 is 13 residues long. The germline V gene has CDR1 SEHNR and CDR2 FQNEAQ (reference sequence). The V and J ends lost 4 bases and 8 bases respectively, with 11 bases between them. CDR3 loop: CASSSLNLGELFF. The CDR3 region has the DNA TGTGCCAGCAGCTCCCTGAATTTGGGGGAGCTGTTTTTT.

J is TRBJ2-4 and V is TRBV7-2; the D call may be TRBD1 or TRBD2 (5 bases each). Germline V CDR1 and CDR2: SGHTA, FQGNSA. Trimming cost V 5 bases and J 4 bases, with 18 bases left between them. CDR3 length equals 16 residues. CDR3 nucleotide sequence: TGTGCCAGCAGCATAGTCCCCGGGACGGGAAAAAACATTCAGTACTTC. Protein product: CASSIVPGTGKNIQYF.

This clonotype has a handful of counts. The chain is built from TRBV10-2 and TRBJ1-5, with no clear D. Looked up from germline, CDR1 is WSHSY and CDR2 is SAAADI. V lost 8 bases, J lost 3 bases, and 14 bases lay in between. The CDR3 is 14 residues long. CDR3 in DNA: TGCGCCAGCGGGGAGATACAGAACAATCAGCCCCAGCATTTT. Residues: CASGEIQNNQPQHF.

In its sample, this clonotype was seen a few times. The chain is built from TRBV4-1 and TRBJ1-5, with D possibly TRBD1 on 5 matching bases. Germline V gene sequence: CDR1 MGHRA, CDR2 YSYEKL. V was pared by 3 bases and J by 7 bases, with 16 bases between. This CDR3 spans 15 amino acids. The CDR3 DNA sequence: TGCGCCAGCAGCCAGGGGAGGGGAAGGGGACAGCCCCAGCATTTT. This translates into CASSQGRGRGQPQHF.

This clonotype showed up just a few times. The chain combines TRBV10-3 with TRBJ2-3, with TRBD1 as a possible D gene (6 bases). CDR1 is ENHRY, CDR2 SYGVKD, per germline. The V end lost 5 bases, the J end lost 0 bases, and 9 bases lay between the germline ends. This CDR3 comprises 14 residues. This CDR3 reads CAISRQDSTDTQYF. The CDR3, as DNA: TGTGCCATCAGTAGACAGGATAGCACAGATACGCAGTATTTT.

This chain uses TRBV5-1 with TRBJ2-7; 11 bases fit TRBD2. The V and J ends lost 4 bases and 3 bases, in that order; junction bases with no gene match: 9. CDR1 is SGHRS, CDR2 YFSETQ, per germline. The length of the CDR3 is 16 residues. CDR3 loop: CASSGGTSGFYYEQYF. CDR3 coding DNA: TGCGCCAGCAGCGGCGGGACTAGCGGATTCTACTACGAGCAGTACTTC. Combining the CDR3 with reference TRBV5-1 and TRBJ2-7 gives the whole variable domain KAGVTQTPRYLIKTRGQQVTLSCSPISGHRSVSWYQQTPGQGLQFLFEYFSETQRNKGNFPGRFSGRQFSNSRSEMNVSTLELGDSALYLCASSGGTSGFYYEQYFGPGTRLTVT.

This rearrangement joins TRBV20-1 to TRBJ2-1; D unclear. Trimming took off 3 bases at V and 6 bases at J, with 9 bases between the two ends. CDR1 and CDR2 (germline): DFQATT, SNEGSKA (reference sequence). The CDR3 is 12 residues long. Here the CDR3 DNA reads TGCAGTGCTAGGTCCCCGGGCAATGAGCAGTTCTTC. This sequence encodes CSARSPGNEQFF.

The chain links TRBV24-1 to TRBJ2-5; D is perhaps TRBD1 (5 bases). The germline V gene has CDR1 KGHDR and CDR2 SFDVKD. The V gene lost 7 bases and the J gene lost 2 bases, with 13 bases spanning the gap. The CDR3 contains 14 residues. Written as DNA, the CDR3 is TGTGCCACCAGCCTCACAGGCGCGCAAGAGACCCAGTACTTC. This sequence encodes CATSLTGAQETQYF.

The sample holds a few counts of this clonotype. The rearrangement joins TRBV5-1 to TRBJ2-7, with D possibly TRBD1 on 6 matching bases. The CDR3 is made up of 16 amino acids. V dropped 4 bases and J dropped 5 bases, with 22 bases sitting between them. Germline CDR1 reads SGHRS; CDR2 reads YFSETQ. CDR3 in amino acids: CASSRNTGTSIHEQYF. Here the CDR3 DNA reads TGCGCCAGCAGCCGAAACACCGGGACATCAATTCACGAGCAGTACTTC.

The CDR3 DNA reads as TGCAGTGCTCCCAAGTACAATGAGCAGTTCTTC. Protein: CSAPKYNEQFF. V usage is TRBV20-1 and J usage is TRBJ2-1; no firm D call. Trimming stripped 5 bases from V and 4 bases from J, with 6 bases between. The length of the CDR3 is 11 residues. Germline CDR1 reads DFQATT; CDR2 reads SNEGSKA (reference sequence).

This clonotype was counted a few times. This rearrangement joins TRBV13 to TRBJ1-5, with D unclear. The CDR3 consists of 14 residues. The germline CDR1 and CDR2 sequences are PRHDT and FYEKMQ (reference sequence). Trimming cost V 2 bases and J 4 bases, with 9 bases left between them. CDR3 protein: CASSLRATNQPQHF. CDR3 coding DNA: TGTGCCAGCAGCTTACGGGCCACTAATCAGCCCCAGCATTTT.

The genes are TRBV7-9 and TRBJ2-1; 12 positions match TRBD2. Germline V gene lookup returns CDR1 SEHNR and CDR2 FQNEAQ (reference sequence). The length of the CDR3 is 13 residues. The CDR3 is CASGTSGLHEQFF. In DNA form, the CDR3 reads TGTGCAAGCGGGACTAGCGGGCTCCATGAGCAGTTCTTC.

This clonotype was seen a handful of times. V usage is TRBV7-8 and J usage is TRBJ2-1, with D perhaps given as TRBD1 or TRBD2 (5 bases each). V was pared by 8 bases and J by 3 bases, with 8 bases between. The CDR3 length is 12 residues. Germline CDR1 and CDR2: SGHVS and FQNEAQ. The CDR3, as DNA: TGTGCCAGCGGGGGACGCTACAATGAGCAGTTCTTC. Translated: CASGGRYNEQFF.

This clonotype showed up just a few times. The chain recombines TRBV12-3 or TRBV12-4 with TRBJ2-3; 9 nucleotides line up with TRBD2. J lost 4 bases, V lost 7 bases, and 6 bases had no gene match. CDR3 length equals 14 residues. CDR3 DNA sequence: TGTGCCAGCACCCGACTAGCGGCCGCAGATACGCAGTATTTT. Amino acids: CASTRLAAADTQYF.

The genes are TRBV5-6 and TRBJ1-3; no firm D call. This CDR3 has 16 residues. Germline V lookup: CDR1 SGHDT, CDR2 YYEEEE. V gave up 5 bases and J gave up 3 bases, with 18 bases separating them. CDR3 in DNA: TGTGCCAGCAGTCGATTAGAATTGACGGGTGGAAACACCATATATTTT. Translating it yields CASSRLELTGGNTIYF.

This chain joins TRBV18 and TRBJ1-2; unclear D gene. CDR3 length equals 15 residues. The V and J ends lost 1 base and 1 base respectively, with 10 bases between them. In germline, CDR1 is KGHSH, CDR2 LQKENI. The CDR3, as DNA: TGTGCCAGCTCACCACGGGCAGGTCGTAACTATGGCTACACCTTC. This translates into CASSPRAGRNYGYTF.

In this sample, this clonotype turned up many times. The chain recombines TRBV7-3 with TRBJ1-1; unclear D gene. The CDR3 spans 13 residues. Germline assignment: CDR1 SGHTA and CDR2 FQGTGA. Trimming took 6 bases from V and 1 from J, leaving 9 bases between them. The CDR3, as DNA: TGTGCCAGCAGAGTTGGCGAGAACACTGAAGCTTTCTTT. The encoded protein is CASRVGENTEAFF.

V usage is TRBV6-2 or TRBV6-3 and J usage is TRBJ2-5; TRBD2 is a possible D gene (7 bases). The CDR3 consists of 15 residues. Trimming shortened V by 4 bases and J by 4 bases, and 16 bases separated the two germline ends. Germline CDR1 reads MNHEY; CDR2 reads SVGEGT. The CDR3 here is CASSWRGGGRETQYF. The DNA of the CDR3 is TGTGCCAGCAGTTGGCGAGGCGGGGGCAGAGAGACCCAGTACTTC.

The CDR3 sequence is CASSLTSGSYEQFF. In nucleotides, the CDR3 is TGCGCCAGCAGCTTGACTAGCGGGAGTTATGAGCAGTTCTTC. V gene TRBV5-1 combines with J gene TRBJ2-1, with TRBD2 identical over 11 bases. Germline loops: CDR1 SGHRS, CDR2 YFSETQ. J gave up 8 bases and V 1 base, and 2 bases lay outside the gene matches. The length of the CDR3 is 14 residues.

The genes are TRBV27 and TRBJ2-3, with 7 positions matching TRBD2. V lost 3 bases, J lost 0 bases, and 3 bases stayed unmatched. CDR1 is MNHEY, CDR2 SMNVEV, per germline (reference sequence). The CDR3 covers 15 residues. Written as DNA, the CDR3 is TGTGCCAGCAGTTTCCTAGCGGTTAGCACAGATACGCAGTATTTT. Translation gives CASSFLAVSTDTQYF.

The chain links TRBV7-2 to TRBJ2-3; 12 nucleotides align to TRBD2. V shed 5 bases and J 5 bases; nucleotides not matched to a gene: 8. Germline values: CDR1 SGHTA, CDR2 FQGNSA. The CDR3 is 16 amino acids. The CDR3 protein is CASSANGLAGIDTQYF. The CDR3 bases are TGTGCCAGCAGCGCTAATGGACTAGCGGGGATAGATACGCAGTATTTT.

The V and J genes are TRBV13 and TRBJ2-1, with 13 bases fitting TRBD2. CDR3 length: 15 residues. J gave up 7 bases and V 5 bases, and 5 bases lay outside the gene matches. Germline CDR1 reads PRHDT; CDR2 reads FYEKMQ (reference sequence). Here the CDR3 DNA reads TGTGCCAGCAGCCAGGGACTAGCGGGGAAGAATGAGCAGTTCTTC. This translates into CASSQGLAGKNEQFF. The variable domain in full, with the rest retrieved from reference TRBV13 and TRBJ2-1, is AAGVIQSPRHLIKEKRETATLKCYPIPRHDTVYWYQQGPGQDPQFLISFYEKMQSDKGSIPDRFSAQQFSDYHSELNMSSLELGDSALYFCASSQGLAGKNEQFFGPGTRLTVL.

There are a few counts of this clonotype. This chain connects TRBV20-1 to TRBJ1-5; D not resolved. CDR1 is DFQATT, CDR2 SNEGSKA, per germline (reference sequence). Trimming shortened V by 5 bases and J by 0 bases, and 17 bases separated the two germline ends. The CDR3 is made up of 16 amino acids. In DNA, the CDR3 is TGCAGTGCTCAAGACCGGTCAACCTATAGCAATCAGCCCCAGCATTTT. This codes for CSAQDRSTYSNQPQHF.

The chain joins TRBV10-2 to TRBJ2-7; TRBD2 might be the D (6 bases). V dropped 4 bases and J dropped 2 bases, with 12 bases sitting between them. Germline V gene data show CDR1 as WSHSY and CDR2 as SAAADI. This CDR3 has 14 residues. The CDR3 loop reads CASSAGADTYEQYF. The CDR3 DNA is TGCGCCAGCAGTGCGGGAGCGGATACCTACGAGCAGTACTTC.

This clonotype was detected ten times or more. V and J are TRBV3-1 and TRBJ2-1; TRBD2 matches 10 bases. The germline V gene encodes CDR1 LGHDT and CDR2 YNNKEL (reference sequence). With V trimmed by 4 bases and J by 4 bases, 10 bases remained unmatched. There are 17 residues in the CDR3. The CDR3 coding sequence is TGTGCCAGCAGCCCTACAGAGCGGGGGGGCTATTACAATGAGCAGTTCTTC. Its translation: CASSPTERGGYYNEQFF.

The chain carries TRBV7-9 and TRBJ2-3, with TRBD1 identical over 7 bases. The CDR3 runs 18 residues. The trim removed 1 base at V and 0 bases at J, leaving 10 bases unmatched. Germline loops: CDR1 SEHNR, CDR2 FQNEAQ (reference sequence). Here the CDR3 reads CASSLGIPTGQSTDTQYF. The CDR3 DNA reads TGTGCCAGCAGCTTAGGAATACCTACGGGACAGAGCACAGATACGCAGTATTTT.

V gene TRBV24-1 combines with J gene TRBJ2-1; D remains unclear. Trimming removed 4 bases at V and 8 bases at J, with 8 bases between. Per germline, CDR1 KGHDR and CDR2 SFDVKD. The CDR3 consists of 12 residues. CDR3 DNA sequence: TGTGCCACCAGTGACAGGACGTATGAGCAGTTCTTC. Protein product: CATSDRTYEQFF.

The chain links TRBV20-1 to TRBJ2-1; possibly TRBD2 for D (7 bases). V was trimmed by 5 bases and J by 2 bases, leaving 13 bases between them. The CDR3 contains 14 residues. From germline, CDR1 is DFQATT and CDR2 SNEGSKA (reference sequence). The CDR3 reads CSAVDGGPYNEQFF. In nucleotides, the CDR3 is TGCAGTGCTGTGGACGGGGGGCCCTACAATGAGCAGTTCTTC.

The chain has TRBV2 and TRBJ2-3, with D maybe TRBD1 (5 bases). Between the trimmed V and J ends, which lost 7 bases and 0 bases, there was a span of 8 bases. Looked up from germline, CDR1 is SNHLY and CDR2 is FYNNEI. The CDR3 is 13 residues long. CDR3 bases: TGTGCCAGCATCTGGGGCAGCACAGATACGCAGTATTTT. Translated: CASIWGSTDTQYF. Filled out from reference TRBV2 and TRBJ2-3, the complete variable domain reads EPEVTQTPSHQVTQMGQEVILRCVPISNHLYFYWYRQILGQKVEFLVSFYNNEISEKSEIFDDQFSVERPDGSNFTLKIRSTKLEDSAMYFCASIWGSTDTQYFGPGTRLTVL.